This TCR beta chain was captured in a study of cytomegalovirus exposure and HLA in healthy donors. Separate from the roughly 720-subject first cohort was the approximately 130-subject validation cohort, to which the donors belonged. The V gene lost 7 bases and the J gene lost 0 bases, with 16 bases spanning the gap. The CDR3 loop spans 16 amino acids. Per the germline V gene, CDR1 is LNHDA and CDR2 is SQIVND (reference sequence). As concerns this clone: Its matching antigen is unknown.

The study's findings and limits: There were approximately 150 TCR beta chains listed as cytomegalovirus-associated. Usually a TCR sequence was rare, but some public TCRs were found in many donors.

Here immunoSEQ multiplex PCR was the method, and the copy in TCRdb shows in-frame clones only, minus some. This repertoire shows 110,000 to 150,000 clones, 88% found once; its top ten account for 7.9%. Sequenced input: PBMCs. The sequence came from a woman under 30 in good health and CMV-seropositive. The chain joins TRBV19 to TRBJ2-1; possible D gene TRBD2, 5 bases. The CDR3 DNA reads TGTGCCAGTATCGGAGGACCTACCAGCTCCTACAATGAGCAGTTCTTC. Residues: CASIGGPTSSYNEQFF. The full variable domain, its missing parts supplied by reference TRBV19 and TRBJ2-1, is DGGITQSPKYLFRKEGQNVTLSCEQNLNHDAMYWYRQDPGQGLRLIYYSQIVNDFQKGDIAEGYSVSREKKESFPLTVTSAQKNPTAFYLCASIGGPTSSYNEQFFGPGTRLTVL.